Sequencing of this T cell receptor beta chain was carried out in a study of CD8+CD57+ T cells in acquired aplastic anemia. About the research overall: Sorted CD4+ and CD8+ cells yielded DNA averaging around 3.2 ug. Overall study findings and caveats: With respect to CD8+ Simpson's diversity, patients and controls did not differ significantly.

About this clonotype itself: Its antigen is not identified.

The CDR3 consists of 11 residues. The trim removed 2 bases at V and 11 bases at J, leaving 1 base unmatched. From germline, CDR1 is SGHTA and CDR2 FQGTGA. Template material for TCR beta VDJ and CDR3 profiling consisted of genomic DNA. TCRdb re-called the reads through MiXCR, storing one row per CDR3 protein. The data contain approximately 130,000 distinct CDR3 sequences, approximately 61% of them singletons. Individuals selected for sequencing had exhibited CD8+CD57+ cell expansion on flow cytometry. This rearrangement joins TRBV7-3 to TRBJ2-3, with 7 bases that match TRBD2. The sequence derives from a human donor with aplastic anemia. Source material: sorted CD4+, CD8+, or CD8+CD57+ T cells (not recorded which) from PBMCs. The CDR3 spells CASSLLAEQYF. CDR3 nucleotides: TGTGCCAGCAGCTTACTAGCGGAGCAGTATTTT.